The present T cell receptor (beta chain) was sequenced within a study of neurological immune-mediated disorders. The study, taken as a whole, reports: Expanded clones shared no CDR3 amino acid sequences across subjects, suggesting private repertoires in all groups. HTLV-1-associated myelopathy showed the most TCR clonal expansion; multiple sclerosis the least, below healthy controls.

Time point indicated: longitudinal time-point 3. The unsorted libraries were prepared from 2 million PBMCs (stored at -80 C). This clonotype has a count of ten or more. Its specificity is unknown. From the 5' RACE reads, TCRdb called clonotypes with MiXCR, one entry per CDR3 protein. The sample shows approximately 47,000 distinct CDR3 sequences, approximately 13% of them seen only once. Specimen: PBMCs. The TCR originated in a man in his thirties or forties in good health.

The CDR3 loop reads CASSLGGLAGVLTDTQYF. The CDR3 nucleotides read TGCGCCAGCAGCTTGGGGGGACTAGCGGGAGTATTGACAGATACGCAGTATTTT. This chain joins TRBV5-1 and TRBJ2-3; 14 nucleotides agree with TRBD2. Germline assignment: CDR1 SGHRS and CDR2 YFSETQ. After removal of 0 bases from V and 3 bases from J, the junction contained 6 bases not matched to a gene. This CDR3 comprises 18 residues.